A single sample is the source of the 21 T cell receptor beta chains below, sequenced in a study of cytomegalovirus exposure and HLA in healthy donors (dated by TCRdb to the late 2010s). Libraries were made using the immunoSEQ multiplex PCR assay. This immuneACCESS table, as held by TCRdb, lists in-frame sequences with V and J called but not all clones. Of the missing ones, under half trace to an unresolved V gene in checked studies; the others have no known cause. In all, the sample holds more than 150,000 clones, and around 84% of those were seen once. In total, the top ten clones hold under 7.5% of the sample. The sequenced material came from PBMCs. All receptors come from a man aged 18 to 30 in good health and CMV-seropositive.

This clone was seen a handful of times. The chain links TRBV5-5 to TRBJ1-4; 8 positions match TRBD1. This CDR3 is 16 amino acids long. The trim removed 4 bases at V and 2 bases at J, leaving 7 bases unmatched. CDR1 is SGHKS, CDR2 YYEKEE, per germline (reference sequence). CDR3 loop: CASSIGQGGTNEKLFF. The CDR3, as DNA: TGTGCCAGCAGCATAGGACAGGGTGGTACTAATGAAAAACTGTTTTTT.

This chain links TRBV25-1 with TRBJ1-2; D is perhaps TRBD1 (6 bases). Between the trimmed V and J ends, which lost 6 bases and 8 bases, there was a span of 16 bases. CDR1 and CDR2 (germline): MGHDK, SYGVNS. The length of the CDR3 is 13 residues. CDR3 region: CASSPPGGGGYTF. CDR3 bases: TGTGCCAGCAGCCCTCCGGGGGGCGGGGGCTACACCTTC.

The genes are TRBV6-1 and TRBJ1-4, with a tentative D call TRBD1 (6 bases). CDR3 length equals 15 residues. Trimming pared 4 bases from V and 3 bases from J, leaving 12 bases between. Germline V gene lookup returns CDR1 MNHNS and CDR2 SASEGT. CDR3 DNA sequence: TGTGCCAGCAGTGGGAACAGGGTTTCTAATGAAAAACTGTTTTTT. This encodes CASSGNRVSNEKLFF.

This clone came up a few times. This chain connects TRBV19 to TRBJ2-1, with TRBD2 matching 8 bases. Germline assignment: CDR1 LNHDA and CDR2 SQIVND (reference sequence). This CDR3 region has 17 residues. The V gene end was trimmed by 1 base and the J gene end by 3 bases; junction bases not matched to a gene: 8. CDR3: CASSIAQGLAGYNEQFF. The CDR3 DNA is TGTGCCAGTAGTATAGCGCAGGGGCTAGCGGGCTACAATGAGCAGTTCTTC.

CDR3 bases: TGCGCCAGCAGAACCGGGACTAGCGGACTCTCCTACGAGCAGTACTTC. Translation gives CASRTGTSGLSYEQYF. The rearrangement joins TRBV10-1 to TRBJ2-7; 11 nucleotides agree with TRBD2. V dropped 6 bases and J dropped 0; count of bases not matched to a gene: 7. The CDR3 loop spans 16 amino acids. From germline, CDR1 is WNHNN and CDR2 SYGVQD (reference sequence).

The chain couples TRBV5-1 to TRBJ2-3, with 11 positions matching TRBD1. Germline V CDR1 and CDR2: SGHRS, YFSETQ. The CDR3 totals 16 residues. V dropped 7 bases and J dropped 6; count of bases not matched to a gene: 13. The CDR3 loop reads CASGGTGQGALDTQYF. CDR3 in DNA: TGCGCCAGCGGAGGAACCGGACAGGGGGCACTTGATACGCAGTATTTT.

V is TRBV30 and J is TRBJ2-3; 10 bases map to TRBD2. In germline, CDR1 is GTSNPN, CDR2 SVGIG (reference sequence). This CDR3 has 16 amino acids. Losses at the gene ends were 0 bases for V and 10 bases for J; bases not matched to a gene: 13. The CDR3 spells CAWSVIRASGSVAQYF. Here the CDR3 DNA reads TGTGCCTGGAGTGTGATTAGGGCTAGCGGGAGTGTCGCGCAGTATTTT.

Comments on this clone: At the DNA level, this CDR3 is encoded by other sequences in the same sample as well. J is TRBJ2-3 and V is TRBV18, with 10 bases fitting TRBD2. Per the germline V gene, CDR1 is KGHSH and CDR2 is LQKENI. The junction had 5 bases not matched to a gene; V was cut back by 2 bases and J by 6 bases. The CDR3 sequence is 15 residues long. The CDR3 region has the DNA TGTGCCAGCTCACCATTAGCGGGAGGTGCGGATACGCAGTATTTT. Translated, it gives CASSPLAGGADTQYF.

CDR3 protein: CASSPGTADTQYF. The CDR3 nucleotides read TGTGCCAGTAGTCCTGGGACAGCAGATACGCAGTATTTT. This sequence joins TRBV19 and TRBJ2-3; 7 nucleotides agree with TRBD1. Trimming removed 5 bases from V and 4 bases from J; junction bases left unmatched: 3. CDR3 length: 13 amino acids. Per the germline V gene, CDR1 is LNHDA and CDR2 is SQIVND (reference sequence).

The gene calls are TRBV6-5 and TRBJ1-5, with no clear D. The germline V and J ends were trimmed by 4 bases and 4 bases, with 11 bases remaining between them. CDR3 length: 14 amino acids. In germline, CDR1 is MNHEY, CDR2 SVGAGI. CDR3 sequence reads: CASSSGRINQPQHF. The CDR3 nucleotides are TGTGCCAGCAGTTCAGGTCGGATTAATCAGCCCCAGCATTTT.

This clone appeared a few times. The rearrangement joins TRBV7-2 to TRBJ2-1; 7 nucleotides agree with TRBD2. Trimming took 3 bases from V and 7 from J; bases not matched to a gene: 6. CDR1 is SGHTA and CDR2 is FQGNSA in the germline V gene. The CDR3 covers 14 residues. The CDR3 DNA is TGTGCCAGCAGCTTGTTAGCGGGTAGTAATGAGCAGTTCTTC. As protein: CASSLLAGSNEQFF.

The gene calls are TRBV19 and TRBJ1-1; 8 bases fit TRBD1. V lost 5 bases to trimming and J lost 6 bases; unmatched junction nucleotides: 11. Germline V CDR1 and CDR2: LNHDA, SQIVND (reference sequence). The CDR3 consists of 15 residues. The CDR3 DNA reads TGTGCCAGTAGTCCCCGACAGGGGCGAATGTCTGAAGCTTTCTTT. The encoded protein is CASSPRQGRMSEAFF.

This clone was seen more than once but under ten times. This chain joins TRBV6-5 and TRBJ2-2; TRBD2 matches 7 bases. Germline CDR1 and CDR2: MNHEY and SVGAGI. The CDR3 has 15 amino acids. The V and J ends lost 6 bases and 3 bases, in that order; junction bases with no gene match: 7. The CDR3, as DNA: TGTGCCAGCAGGATAGGACTAGTTTACACCGGGGAGCTGTTTTTT. This translates into CASRIGLVYTGELFF.

This chain uses TRBV9 with TRBJ1-4, with 9 bases identical to TRBD1. Germline lookup yields CDR1 SGDLS and CDR2 YYNGEE. This CDR3 is built from 14 residues. The J segment lost 5 bases and the V segment lost 3 bases, leaving 2 bases of the junction unmatched. CDR3 coding DNA: TGTGCCAGCAGCGGGACAGGGGAAAATGAAAAACTGTTTTTT. Protein sequence: CASSGTGENEKLFF.

The chain has TRBV9 and TRBJ2-7; no clear D. This CDR3 has 14 amino acids. V was clipped by 3 bases and J by 5 bases, with 15 bases between them. Germline V gene data show CDR1 as SGDLS and CDR2 as YYNGEE. The CDR3 reads CASSALAWADEQYF. The DNA for the CDR3 is TGTGCCAGCAGCGCTCTGGCGTGGGCAGACGAGCAGTACTTC.

V usage is TRBV27 and J usage is TRBJ2-7; 12 bases agree with TRBD2. The CDR3 runs to 15 residues. The V gene's germline CDR1 is MNHEY and CDR2 SMNVEV (reference sequence). With V trimmed by 5 bases and J by 3 bases, 5 bases remained unmatched. This chain's CDR3 is CASSQLAGGLYEQYF. CDR3 DNA sequence: TGTGCCAGCAGTCAACTAGCGGGGGGTCTCTACGAGCAGTACTTC.

The chain is built from TRBV28 and TRBJ2-3; TRBD2 matches 11 bases. With 3 bases clipped from V and 6 bases from J, the junction kept 2 bases outside the gene matches. This CDR3 region has 14 residues. The germline V gene encodes CDR1 MDHEN and CDR2 SYDVKM. The CDR3 sequence is CASSFASGRDTQYF. The CDR3 region has the DNA TGTGCCAGCAGTTTTGCTAGCGGGAGGGATACGCAGTATTTT.

The chain carries TRBV19 and TRBJ1-4; possibly TRBD1 for D (6 bases). The germline V gene has CDR1 LNHDA and CDR2 SQIVND (reference sequence). Trimming pared 5 bases from V and 2 bases from J, leaving 12 bases between. The CDR3 runs 15 residues. CDR3 DNA sequence: TGTGCCAGTAGTCCCGCGGGGGCCACTAATGAAAAACTGTTTTTT. Protein: CASSPAGATNEKLFF.

In nucleotides, the CDR3 is TGTGCCAGCAGCTTACGCGGGACAGCCATGAACACTGAAGCTTTCTTT. It is translated as CASSLRGTAMNTEAFF. V is TRBV11-2 and J is TRBJ1-1, with 7 bases identical to TRBD1. The CDR3 extends over 16 amino acids. V lost 2 bases and J lost 0; bases outside the gene matches: 6. Per the germline V gene, CDR1 is SGHAT and CDR2 is FQNNGV. Together with reference TRBV11-2 and TRBJ1-1, the CDR3 gives the full variable domain: EAGVAQSPRYKIIEKRQSVAFWCNPISGHATLYWYQQILGQGPKLLIQFQNNGVVDDSQLPKDRFSAERLKGVDSTLKIQPAKLEDSAVYLCASSLRGTAMNTEAFFGQGTRLTVV.

The chain employs TRBV29-1 and TRBJ2-7; TRBD2 aligns across 8 bases. The junction had 7 bases not matched to a gene; V was cut back by 4 bases and J by 2 bases. The CDR3 contains 14 residues. Germline CDR1 is SQVTM and CDR2 is ANQGSEA. Here the CDR3 reads CSVVAGKTAYEQYF. The CDR3 nucleotides read TGCAGCGTTGTAGCGGGGAAAACCGCCTACGAGCAGTACTTC.

The J gene is TRBJ2-1, the V gene TRBV27; 7 bases are shared with TRBD1. The J segment lost 7 bases and the V segment lost 5 bases, leaving 11 bases of the junction unmatched. The CDR3 is made up of 15 amino acids. Germline V gives CDR1 MNHEY, CDR2 SMNVEV (reference sequence). CDR3 nucleotides: TGTGCCAGCAGTCCACAGGGGTTTTTCGGGAATGAGCAGTTCTTC. Protein sequence: CASSPQGFFGNEQFF.